The 17 T cell receptor beta chains below were found in one sample sequenced in a study of shared clonotypes between healthy human individuals. The protocol was immunoSEQ multiplex PCR, while the TCRdb copy is restricted to in-frame clones and leaves out a portion. This table has 550,000 to 600,000 clones, just over 75% appearing once. The specimen sequenced was PBMCs. Every receptor here comes from a woman aged 40 to 49 in good health. Some clones in this sample may be carry-over from other donors' samples.

The V and J genes are TRBV5-4 and TRBJ2-3, with 11 bases matching TRBD2. This CDR3 has 17 residues. The V and J ends lost 4 bases and 4 bases, in that order; junction bases with no gene match: 11. Germline V gene sequence: CDR1 SGHNT, CDR2 YYREEE (reference sequence). This chain's CDR3 is CASSPGSTSGSADTQYF. The CDR3 DNA reads as TGTGCCAGCAGCCCTGGAAGCACTAGCGGGAGTGCAGATACGCAGTATTTT.

Regarding this clone: At the DNA level, this CDR3 is encoded by other sequences in the same sample as well. The chain recombines TRBV5-1 with TRBJ2-5; TRBD2 matches at 8 bases. Germline V gives CDR1 SGHRS, CDR2 YFSETQ. V dropped 1 base and J dropped 5; count of bases not matched to a gene: 4. This CDR3 has 14 residues. The CDR3 reads CASSLSGRAETQYF. CDR3 DNA sequence: TGCGCCAGCAGCTTGAGCGGGAGAGCCGAGACCCAGTACTTC.

Here the CDR3 DNA reads TGTGCCAGCAGCGTAGATTTCCAGGGACTAGCGGGAGTGGGGGAGACCCAGTACTTC. This codes for CASSVDFQGLAGVGETQYF. This sequence joins TRBV9 and TRBJ2-5, with TRBD2 matching over 14 bases. The CDR3 is 19 residues long. Germline V gives CDR1 SGDLS, CDR2 YYNGEE. V lost 0 bases and J lost 5; bases outside the gene matches: 12.

Only a few counts were recorded for this clone. The V gene is TRBV5-1, the J gene TRBJ2-2; D remains ambiguous. The CDR3 has 14 amino acids. Trimming shortened V by 1 base and J by 4 bases, and 8 bases separated the two germline ends. CDR1 is SGHRS and CDR2 is YFSETQ in the germline V gene. CDR3 loop: CASSLTFRTGELFF. For the CDR3, the DNA is TGCGCCAGCAGCTTGACTTTCCGCACCGGGGAGCTGTTTTTT.

To note about this clone: A far larger clone lies a single base away; this is likely a read error. This chain links TRBV4-3 with TRBJ2-7; D is perhaps TRBD2 (6 bases). Germline CDR1 reads LGHNA; CDR2 reads YSLEER. The CDR3 runs to 15 residues. Trimming stripped 0 bases from V and 8 bases from J, with 17 bases between. CDR3 nucleotides: TGCGCCAGCAGCCAAGAGATCGGGAGTTCCGGCAAGCAGTACTTC. Protein product: CASSQEIGSSGKQYF.

The V call is TRBV15, the J call TRBJ2-7; D is perhaps TRBD1 or TRBD2 (5 bases each). Trimming took 1 base from V and 4 from J, leaving 17 bases between them. Germline V gene lookup returns CDR1 LNHNV and CDR2 YYDKDF (reference sequence). The CDR3 is made up of 16 amino acids. The CDR3 nucleotides read TGTGCCACCAGCAGAGTCGGGACCCCCGGGCGGTACGAGCAGTACTTC. Amino acid sequence: CATSRVGTPGRYEQYF.

About this clone itself: A read error is the likely source, as a far larger clone sits one nucleotide away. This chain links TRBV5-5 with TRBJ2-1; no reliable D call. Germline CDR1 reads SGHKS; CDR2 reads YYEKEE (reference sequence). The CDR3 is made up of 12 amino acids. Trimming cost V 2 bases and J 3 bases, with 3 bases left between them. The CDR3 spells CASSFFYNEQFF. CDR3 nucleotide sequence: TGTGCCAGCAGCTTCTTCTACAATGAGCAGTTCTTC.

The rearrangement links TRBV11-2 to TRBJ2-5; 8 bases map to TRBD1. Germline CDR1 is SGHAT and CDR2 is FQNNGV. V lost 5 bases, J lost 6 bases, and 14 bases stayed unmatched. This CDR3 region has 16 residues. CDR3 nucleotides: TGTGCCAGCAGCCATTATAAAGGGACAGGTTTGAAGACCCAGTACTTC. It codes for CASSHYKGTGLKTQYF.

This clone has a handful of counts. The genes are TRBV9 and TRBJ2-5; weak D call: TRBD2 (6 bases). V was trimmed by 4 bases and J by 5 bases, leaving 15 bases between them. The CDR3 consists of 14 residues. The germline gives CDR1 SGDLS, CDR2 YYNGEE. The CDR3 coding sequence is TGTGCCAGCAGCTCCCAAAAGGGAGGCGAGACCCAGTACTTC. It encodes CASSSQKGGETQYF.

This sequence joins TRBV6-1 and TRBJ2-5; 7 bases are a match to TRBD1. Germline V gene data show CDR1 as MNHNS and CDR2 as SASEGT. CDR3 length: 14 amino acids. Unmatched junction bases numbered 7, after V lost 4 bases and J lost 5 bases. The CDR3 nucleotides read TGTGCCAGCAGTGGCCACAGGGGAATGGAGACCCAGTACTTC. Translating gives CASSGHRGMETQYF.

V gene TRBV27 combines with J gene TRBJ2-2, with TRBD1 identical over 7 bases. The length of the CDR3 is 14 residues. The V and J ends lost 4 bases and 7 bases, in that order; junction bases with no gene match: 6. Germline V lookup: CDR1 MNHEY, CDR2 SMNVEV (reference sequence). CDR3 in amino acids: CASSSRQGYGELFF. The CDR3 DNA sequence: TGTGCCAGCAGTTCCCGACAGGGTTACGGGGAGCTGTTTTTT.

The chain is built from TRBV9 and TRBJ1-3; unclear D gene. The CDR3 length is 15 residues. Germline CDR1 SGDLS, CDR2 YYNGEE. Trimming cost V 3 bases and J 1 base, with 11 bases left between them. The CDR3 DNA is TGTGCCAGCAGCGCCCGAGGTGCTTCTGGAAACACCATATATTTT. This codes for CASSARGASGNTIYF.

The chain combines TRBV27 with TRBJ1-5; D might be TRBD1 (6 bases). Trimming removed 3 bases at V and 7 bases at J, with 19 bases between. The CDR3 has 16 residues. The V gene's germline CDR1 is MNHEY and CDR2 SMNVEV (reference sequence). The CDR3 loop reads CASSFSWGGSGQPQHF. CDR3 nucleotide sequence: TGTGCCAGCAGTTTCTCGTGGGGGGGCTCAGGGCAGCCCCAGCATTTT.

This clone was detected once. The rearrangement joins TRBV25-1 to TRBJ2-2; the D gene is possibly TRBD1 (5 bases). The CDR3 has 16 residues. V shed 1 base and J shed 1 base, with 10 bases lying between them. From germline, CDR1 is MGHDK and CDR2 SYGVNS. CDR3 nucleotide sequence: TGTGCCAGCAGTGAATCGGGCAGGGTGAACACCGGGGAGCTGTTTTTT. Translated, it gives CASSESGRVNTGELFF.

In the case of this clone: A far larger clone is off by one base, so a read error is likely. This sample also contains other DNA sequences that code for the same CDR3. This chain joins TRBV5-4 and TRBJ2-7; 11 bases map to TRBD1. Germline V gives CDR1 SGHNT, CDR2 YYREEE (reference sequence). The CDR3 extends over 15 amino acids. The CDR3 is CASRSGQGATYEQYF. DNA of the CDR3: TGTGCCAGCAGAAGTGGACAGGGGGCTACCTATGAGCAGTACTTC.

This chain uses TRBV19 with TRBJ2-2; the D is unclear. V was clipped by 1 base and J by 7 bases, with 10 bases between them. This CDR3 has 14 residues. Germline V lookup: CDR1 LNHDA, CDR2 SQIVND (reference sequence). CDR3 nucleotide sequence: TGTGCCAGTAGTATAGCTGGGATGAGCGGGGAGCTGTTTTTT. Its protein product is CASSIAGMSGELFF.

CDR3 sequence: CASSVAGEQFF. The CDR3 bases are TGTGCCAGCAGCGTAGCCGGGGAGCAGTTCTTC. The rearrangement joins TRBV9 to TRBJ2-1, with D unclear. Per germline, CDR1 SGDLS and CDR2 YYNGEE. The CDR3 is 11 residues long. Between the trimmed V and J ends, which lost 0 bases and 10 bases, there was a span of 5 bases.